The next 10 T cell receptor beta chains were all read from a single sample in a study of T cells in Graves' hyperthyroidism and ophthalmopathy. TCR beta CDR3 sequences were amplified from RNA transcripts. Carried out on the TCR CDR3, a first-round RT-PCR used the HTBI primer set. MiXCR was run by TCRdb on the multiplex PCR reads, yielding one entry per CDR3 protein. The top ten clones hold 5% to 6% of a sample with a few hundred thousand distinct CDR3 sequences, roughly 15% of them seen once. The specimen sequenced was blood. Receptors originate from a woman aged 18 to 35 with Graves' hyperthyroidism.

This clonotype was counted at least ten times. This rearrangement joins TRBV20-1 to TRBJ1-3; the D is unclear. Germline V CDR1 and CDR2: DFQATT, SNEGSKA (reference sequence). Deletions cut 2 bases from V and 4 bases from J, with 15 bases between. The CDR3 loop spans 15 amino acids. CDR3 in amino acids: CSARILRELGNTIYF. The CDR3 nucleotides read TGCAGTGCTAGAATCCTAAGAGAACTCGGAAACACCATATATTTT.

The sample holds a few counts of this clonotype. The V call is TRBV27, the J call TRBJ2-1; D may be TRBD2 (6 bases). CDR3 length: 24 residues. Trimming removed 3 bases at V and 4 bases at J, with 40 bases between. Germline CDR1 and CDR2: MNHEY and SMNVEV (reference sequence). This CDR3 reads CASSFRYFVPRRDLIGSSYNEQFF. The CDR3 coding sequence is TGTGCCAGCAGTTTCCGATACTTTGTCCCTCGCCGGGACCTTATCGGGAGTAGTTACAATGAGCAGTTCTTC.

As for this clonotype: One base away lies a much larger clone, so this may be a sequencing read error. V is TRBV6-1 and J is TRBJ2-7, with 7 nucleotides matching TRBD1. This CDR3 has 13 residues. Germline-derived CDR1 and CDR2 are MNHNS and SASEGT. The CDR3 DNA sequence: TGTACCAGCAGGGCAGGGGGAGTCTACGAGCAGTACTTC. Translating it yields CTSRAGGVYEQYF.

This clonotype has a handful of counts. The chain employs TRBV20-1 and TRBJ2-1; 7 bases match TRBD2. Per the germline V gene, CDR1 is DFQATT and CDR2 is SNEGSKA (reference sequence). This CDR3 is 13 amino acids long. The V gene end was trimmed by 7 bases and the J gene end by 9 bases; junction bases not matched to a gene: 12. CDR3 protein: CSVLAGVEVEQFF. As DNA, the CDR3 is TGCAGTGTTCTCGCGGGAGTTGAGGTTGAGCAGTTCTTC.

This clonotype was seen ten or more times. The chain combines TRBV7-6 with TRBJ2-7, with 10 positions matching TRBD2. CDR3 length: 15 residues. Germline V CDR1 and CDR2: SGHVS, FNYEAQ. The J segment lost 2 bases and the V segment lost 5 bases, leaving 6 bases of the junction unmatched. CDR3 sequence: CASSQGLADPYEQYF. The CDR3 region has the DNA TGTGCCAGCAGCCAAGGACTAGCGGATCCCTACGAGCAGTACTTC.

This clonotype was seen repeatedly, ten times or more. The J gene is TRBJ1-4, the V gene TRBV20-1, with D perhaps matching TRBD1 (5 bases). This CDR3 has 12 residues. From germline, CDR1 is DFQATT and CDR2 SNEGSKA (reference sequence). V lost 1 base and J 8 bases, leaving 8 bases between the germline ends. The CDR3 region is CSARGRAEKLFF. The DNA for the CDR3 is TGCAGTGCTAGAGGCAGGGCAGAAAAACTGTTTTTT.

This clonotype showed up many times. V usage is TRBV6-1 and J usage is TRBJ2-5, with D possibly called TRBD1 or TRBD2 (5 bases each). Germline V gene data show CDR1 as MNHNS and CDR2 as SASEGT. The CDR3 runs to 15 residues. V dropped 5 bases and J dropped 1 base, with 14 bases sitting between them. CDR3 region: CASSWDRLAQETQYF. The DNA of the CDR3 is TGTGCCAGCAGTTGGGACCGCCTAGCCCAAGAGACCCAGTACTTC.

There are many counts of this clonotype. This rearrangement joins TRBV4-3 to TRBJ2-7; D gene unclear. Germline V gene sequence: CDR1 LGHNA, CDR2 YSLEER. The ends were cut back, 0 bases at V and 2 bases at J, with 11 bases in the middle. The CDR3 sequence is 15 residues long. The CDR3 is CASSQDPGATYEQYF. CDR3 bases: TGCGCCAGCAGCCAAGATCCGGGCGCGACCTACGAGCAGTACTTC.

The V and J genes are TRBV5-1 and TRBJ2-1, with TRBD1 matching over 7 bases. This CDR3 is 16 amino acids long. The J segment lost 3 bases and the V segment lost 6 bases, leaving 12 bases of the junction unmatched. In germline, CDR1 is SGHRS, CDR2 YFSETQ. The CDR3 coding sequence is TGCGCCAGCACCACGACAGGGAGTGGGCTCTACAATGAGCAGTTCTTC. Translating gives CASTTTGSGLYNEQFF. Full variable domain (rest looked up from reference TRBV5-1 and TRBJ2-1): KAGVTQTPRYLIKTRGQQVTLSCSPISGHRSVSWYQQTPGQGLQFLFEYFSETQRNKGNFPGRFSGRQFSNSRSEMNVSTLELGDSALYLCASTTTGSGLYNEQFFGPGTRLTVL.

This clonotype occurred many times. The chain has TRBV24-1 and TRBJ1-5; 9 bases are shared with TRBD1. V lost 4 bases and J lost 3; bases outside the gene matches: 6. The CDR3 is 16 amino acids. The germline V gene encodes CDR1 KGHDR and CDR2 SFDVKD. Here the CDR3 DNA reads TGTGCCACCAGTGACCGCGGACAGGGGCACAATCAGCCCCAGCATTTT. Protein product: CATSDRGQGHNQPQHF.